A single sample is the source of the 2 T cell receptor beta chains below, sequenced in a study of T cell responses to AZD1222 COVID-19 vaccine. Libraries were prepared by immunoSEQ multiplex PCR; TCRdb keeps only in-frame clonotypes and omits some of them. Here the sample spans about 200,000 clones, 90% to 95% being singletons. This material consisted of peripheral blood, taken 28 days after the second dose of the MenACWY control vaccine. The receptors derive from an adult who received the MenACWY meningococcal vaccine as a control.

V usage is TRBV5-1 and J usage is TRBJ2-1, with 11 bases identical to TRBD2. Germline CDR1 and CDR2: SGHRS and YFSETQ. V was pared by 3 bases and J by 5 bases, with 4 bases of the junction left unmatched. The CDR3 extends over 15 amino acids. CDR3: CASSWTSGLNNEQFF. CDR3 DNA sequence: TGCGCCAGCAGCTGGACTAGCGGGCTCAACAATGAGCAGTTCTTC.

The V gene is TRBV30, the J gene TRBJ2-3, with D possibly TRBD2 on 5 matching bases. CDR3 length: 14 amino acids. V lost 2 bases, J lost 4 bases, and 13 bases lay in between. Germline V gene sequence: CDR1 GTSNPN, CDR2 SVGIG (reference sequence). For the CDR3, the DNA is TGTGCCTGGAGTTCCGTGGGAGCCCCAGATACGCAGTATTTT. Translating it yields CAWSSVGAPDTQYF.